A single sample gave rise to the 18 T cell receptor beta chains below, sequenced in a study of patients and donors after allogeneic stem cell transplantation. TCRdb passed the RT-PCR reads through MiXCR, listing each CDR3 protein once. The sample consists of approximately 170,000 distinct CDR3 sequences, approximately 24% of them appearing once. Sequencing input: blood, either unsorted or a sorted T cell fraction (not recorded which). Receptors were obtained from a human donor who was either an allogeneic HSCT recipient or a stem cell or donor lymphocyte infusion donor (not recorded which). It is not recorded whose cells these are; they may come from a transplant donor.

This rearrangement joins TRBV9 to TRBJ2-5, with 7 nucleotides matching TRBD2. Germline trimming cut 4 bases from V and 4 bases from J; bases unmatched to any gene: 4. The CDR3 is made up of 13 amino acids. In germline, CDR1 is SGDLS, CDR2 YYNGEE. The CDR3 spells CASSPTSRETQYF. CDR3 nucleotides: TGTGCCAGCAGCCCGACTAGCCGAGAGACCCAGTACTTC.

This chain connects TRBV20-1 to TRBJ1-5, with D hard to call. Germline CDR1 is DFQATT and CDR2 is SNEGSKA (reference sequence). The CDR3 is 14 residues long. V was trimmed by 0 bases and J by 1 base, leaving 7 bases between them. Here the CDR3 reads CSAREVESNQPQHF. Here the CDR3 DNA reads TGCAGTGCTAGAGAAGTGGAGAGCAATCAGCCCCAGCATTTT.

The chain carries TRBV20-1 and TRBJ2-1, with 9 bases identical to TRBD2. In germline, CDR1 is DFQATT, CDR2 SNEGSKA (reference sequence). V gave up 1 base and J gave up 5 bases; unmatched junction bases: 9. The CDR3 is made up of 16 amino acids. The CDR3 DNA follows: TGCAGTGCTAGAGTAGCGCTAGCGGGAATCAACAATGAGCAGTTCTTC. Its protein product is CSARVALAGINNEQFF.

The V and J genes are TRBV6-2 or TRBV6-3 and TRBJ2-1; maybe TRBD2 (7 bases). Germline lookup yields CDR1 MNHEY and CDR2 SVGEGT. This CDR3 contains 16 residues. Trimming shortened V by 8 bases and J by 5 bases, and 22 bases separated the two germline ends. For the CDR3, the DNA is TGTGCCAGCCGAGCACCTGGGGCGGGGGCAAACAATGAGCAGTTCTTC. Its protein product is CASRAPGAGANNEQFF.

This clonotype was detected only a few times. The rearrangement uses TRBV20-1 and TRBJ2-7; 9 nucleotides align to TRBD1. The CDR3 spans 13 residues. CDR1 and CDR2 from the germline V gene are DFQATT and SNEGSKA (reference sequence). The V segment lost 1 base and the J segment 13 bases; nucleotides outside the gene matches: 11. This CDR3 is CSARAGFTGGSYF. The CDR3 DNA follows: TGCAGTGCTAGAGCGGGGTTTACAGGGGGCTCTTACTTC.

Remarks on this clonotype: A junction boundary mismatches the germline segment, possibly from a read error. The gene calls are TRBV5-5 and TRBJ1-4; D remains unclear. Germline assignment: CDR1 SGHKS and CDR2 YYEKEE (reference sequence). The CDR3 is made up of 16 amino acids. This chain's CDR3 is CASSLGASAGNERLFF. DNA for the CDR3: TGTGCCAGCAGCTTGGGAGCCTCGGCGGGTAATGAAAGACTGTTTTTT.

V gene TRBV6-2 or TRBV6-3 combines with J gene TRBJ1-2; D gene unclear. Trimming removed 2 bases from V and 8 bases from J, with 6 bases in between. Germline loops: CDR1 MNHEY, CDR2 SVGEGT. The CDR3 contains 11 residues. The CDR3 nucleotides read TGTGCCAGCAGTTACGGGCGAGGCTACACCTTC. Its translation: CASSYGRGYTF.

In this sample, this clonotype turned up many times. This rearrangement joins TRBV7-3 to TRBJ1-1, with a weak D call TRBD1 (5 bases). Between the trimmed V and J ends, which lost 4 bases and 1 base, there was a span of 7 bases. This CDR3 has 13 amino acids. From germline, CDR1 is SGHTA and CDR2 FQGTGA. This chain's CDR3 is CASSSDRNTEAFF. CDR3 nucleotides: TGTGCCAGCAGCTCCGACAGGAACACTGAAGCTTTCTTT.

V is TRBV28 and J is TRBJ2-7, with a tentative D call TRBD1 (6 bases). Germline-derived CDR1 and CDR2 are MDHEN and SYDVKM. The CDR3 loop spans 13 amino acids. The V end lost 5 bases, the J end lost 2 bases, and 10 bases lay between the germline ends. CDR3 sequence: CASSPRGPYEQYF. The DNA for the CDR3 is TGTGCCAGCAGTCCCAGGGGCCCCTACGAGCAGTACTTC.

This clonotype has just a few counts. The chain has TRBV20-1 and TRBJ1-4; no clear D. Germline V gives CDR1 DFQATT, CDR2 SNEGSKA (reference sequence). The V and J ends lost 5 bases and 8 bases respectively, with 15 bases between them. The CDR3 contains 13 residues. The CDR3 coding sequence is TGCAGTGCTTCGGACCAGCCCCGGGAAAAACTGTTTTTT. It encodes CSASDQPREKLFF.

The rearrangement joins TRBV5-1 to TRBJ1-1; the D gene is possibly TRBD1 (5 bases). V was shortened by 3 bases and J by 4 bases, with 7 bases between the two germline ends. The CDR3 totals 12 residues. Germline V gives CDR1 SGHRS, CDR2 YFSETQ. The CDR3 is CASSSGTTEAFF. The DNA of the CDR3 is TGCGCCAGCAGCTCGGGGACCACTGAAGCTTTCTTT. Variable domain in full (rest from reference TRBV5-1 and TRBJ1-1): KAGVTQTPRYLIKTRGQQVTLSCSPISGHRSVSWYQQTPGQGLQFLFEYFSETQRNKGNFPGRFSGRQFSNSRSEMNVSTLELGDSALYLCASSSGTTEAFFGQGTRLTVV.

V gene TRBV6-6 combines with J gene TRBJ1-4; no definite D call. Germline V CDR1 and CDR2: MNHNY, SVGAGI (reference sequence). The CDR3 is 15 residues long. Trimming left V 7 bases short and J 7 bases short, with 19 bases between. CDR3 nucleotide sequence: TGTGCCAGCACCGGAATCGGGTTGGATGGTGAAAAACTGTTTTTT. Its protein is CASTGIGLDGEKLFF.

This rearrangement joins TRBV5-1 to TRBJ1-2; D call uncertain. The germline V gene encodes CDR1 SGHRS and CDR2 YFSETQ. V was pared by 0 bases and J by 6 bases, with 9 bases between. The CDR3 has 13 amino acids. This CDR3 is CASSLVESHGYTF. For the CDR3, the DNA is TGCGCCAGCAGCTTGGTGGAAAGCCATGGCTACACCTTC.

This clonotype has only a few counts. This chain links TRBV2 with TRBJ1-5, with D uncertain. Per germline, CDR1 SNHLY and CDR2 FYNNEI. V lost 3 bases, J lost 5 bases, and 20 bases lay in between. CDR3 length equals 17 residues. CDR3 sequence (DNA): TGTGCCAGCAGTGACTCGTATTTGGGAGGGTTCGATCAGCCCCAGCATTTT. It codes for CASSDSYLGGFDQPQHF. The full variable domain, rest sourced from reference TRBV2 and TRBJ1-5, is EPEVTQTPSHQVTQMGQEVILRCVPISNHLYFYWYRQILGQKVEFLVSFYNNEISEKSEIFDDQFSVERPDGSNFTLKIRSTKLEDSAMYFCASSDSYLGGFDQPQHFGDGTRLSIL.

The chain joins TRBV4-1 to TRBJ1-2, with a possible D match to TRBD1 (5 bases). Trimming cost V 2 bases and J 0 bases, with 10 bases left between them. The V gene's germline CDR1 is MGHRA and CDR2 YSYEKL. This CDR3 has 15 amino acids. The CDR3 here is CASSQFSGANYGYTF. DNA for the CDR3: TGCGCCAGCAGCCAATTCTCGGGGGCTAACTATGGCTACACCTTC.

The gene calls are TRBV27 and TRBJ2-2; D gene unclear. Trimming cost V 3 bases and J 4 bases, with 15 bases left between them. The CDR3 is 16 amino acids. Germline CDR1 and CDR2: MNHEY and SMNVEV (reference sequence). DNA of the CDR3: TGTGCCAGCAGTTTTGCTGGGATCCTTACCACCGGGGAGCTGTTTTTT. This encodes CASSFAGILTTGELFF.

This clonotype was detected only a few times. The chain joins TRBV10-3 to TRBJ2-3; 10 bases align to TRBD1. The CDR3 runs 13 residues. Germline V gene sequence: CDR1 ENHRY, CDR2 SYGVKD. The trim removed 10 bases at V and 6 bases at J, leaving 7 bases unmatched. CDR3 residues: CATKDRGDDTQYF. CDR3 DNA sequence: TGTGCCACCAAGGACAGGGGGGACGATACGCAGTATTTT.

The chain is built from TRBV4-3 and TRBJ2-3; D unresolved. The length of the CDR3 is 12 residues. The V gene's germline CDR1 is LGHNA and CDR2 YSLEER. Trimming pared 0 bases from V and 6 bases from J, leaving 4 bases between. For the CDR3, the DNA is TGCGCCAGCAGCCAAGAAAGGGATACGCAGTATTTT. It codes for CASSQERDTQYF.